This TCR beta chain was captured by sequencing in a study of response to subunit inactivated influenza vaccine. TCRdb re-called the RT-PCR reads with MiXCR, one entry per CDR3 protein. The sample includes 500,000 or so distinct CDR3 sequences, about 10% of them seen just once. This CDR3 region has 15 residues. The J segment lost 5 bases and the V segment lost 2 bases, leaving 6 bases of the junction unmatched. Germline values: CDR1 MNHEY, CDR2 SVGAGI. This rearrangement joins TRBV6-5 to TRBJ2-1; 7 nucleotides line up with TRBD2. This clonotype originated in a man aged 45-65 years who received an inactivated influenza vaccine. The source material was PBMCs from blood, sampled roughly 48 days after vaccination. The CDR3 reads CASSYQRGLNNEQFF. Here the CDR3 DNA reads TGTGCCAGCAGTTACCAGCGGGGACTAAACAATGAGCAGTTCTTC.